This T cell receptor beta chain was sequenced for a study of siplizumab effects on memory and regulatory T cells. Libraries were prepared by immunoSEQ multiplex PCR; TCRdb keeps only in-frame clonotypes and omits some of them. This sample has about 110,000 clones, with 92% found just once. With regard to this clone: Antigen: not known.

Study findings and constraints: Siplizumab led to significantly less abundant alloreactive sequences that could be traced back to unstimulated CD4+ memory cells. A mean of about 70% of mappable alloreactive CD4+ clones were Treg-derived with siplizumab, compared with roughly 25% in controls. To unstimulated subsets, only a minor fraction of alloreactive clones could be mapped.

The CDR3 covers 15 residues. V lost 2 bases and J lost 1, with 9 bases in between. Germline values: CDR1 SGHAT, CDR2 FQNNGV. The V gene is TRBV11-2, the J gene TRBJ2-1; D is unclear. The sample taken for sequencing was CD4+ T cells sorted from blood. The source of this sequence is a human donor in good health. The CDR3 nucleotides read TGTGCCAGCAGCTTAATACTGACGTCCTACAATGAGCAGTTCTTC. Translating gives CASSLILTSYNEQFF.